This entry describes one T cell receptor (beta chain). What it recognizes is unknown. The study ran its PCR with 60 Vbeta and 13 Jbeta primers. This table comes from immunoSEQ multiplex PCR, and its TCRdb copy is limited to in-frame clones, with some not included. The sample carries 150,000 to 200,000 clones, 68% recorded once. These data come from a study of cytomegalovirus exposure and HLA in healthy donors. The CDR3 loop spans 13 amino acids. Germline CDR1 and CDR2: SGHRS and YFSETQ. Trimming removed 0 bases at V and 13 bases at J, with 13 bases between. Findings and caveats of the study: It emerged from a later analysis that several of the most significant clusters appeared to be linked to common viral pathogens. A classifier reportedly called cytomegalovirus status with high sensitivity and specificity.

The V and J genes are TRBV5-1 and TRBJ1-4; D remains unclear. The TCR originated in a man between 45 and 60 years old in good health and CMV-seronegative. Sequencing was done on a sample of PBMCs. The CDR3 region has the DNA TGCGCCAGCAGCTTGGCCCCGGGTCTGGGACTGTTTTTT. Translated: CASSLAPGLGLFF.